The rows below give T cell receptor beta chains drawn from one sample of a study of cytomegalovirus exposure and HLA in healthy donors. Using immunoSEQ multiplex PCR, the repertoire was profiled, and TCRdb retains in-frame clones only, with some absent. The table shows about 160,000 clones, with roughly 84% occurring only once. Source material: PBMCs. These receptors all come from a man aged 45-60 years in good health and CMV-seropositive. Each CDR3 is given with its conserved first and last residue. A D gene is named only where the DNA matches it firmly. Clone sizes are given selectively: once, few, many, or a class where the clone is expanded.

TRBV18,-,TRBJ2-5,TRBD1,CASSPPGQPGETQYF,TGTGCCAGCTCACCCCCGGGACAGCCGGGAGAGACCCAGTACTTC
TRBV23-1,-,TRBJ2-2,-,CASSHGVDTGELFF,TGCGCCAGCAGTCACGGGGTCGACACCGGGGAGCTGTTTTTT
TRBV9,-,TRBJ2-4,-,CASSVGEAQGGNIQYF,TGTGCCAGCAGCGTAGGTGAGGCTCAAGGTGGAAACATTCAGTACTTC
TRBV2,-,TRBJ2-4,-,CASSEGGIDALAKNIQYF,TGTGCCAGCAGTGAGGGCGGGATTGACGCTCTAGCCAAAAACATTCAGTACTTC
TRBV2,-,TRBJ2-5,TRBD1,CASSTTPGQGRETQYF,TGTGCCAGCTCCACGACCCCGGGACAGGGAAGAGAGACCCAGTACTTC
TRBV27,-,TRBJ1-1,-,CASSAATEAFF,TGTGCCAGCAGTGCCGCGACAGAAGCTTTCTTT
TRBV5-6,-,TRBJ1-4,-,CASSFGAGEEKLFF,TGTGCCAGCAGCTTCGGGGCAGGGGAAGAAAAACTGTTTTTT
TRBV6-5,-,TRBJ2-5,TRBD1,CASSSDDRGQLETQYF,TGTGCCAGCAGTTCTGACGACAGGGGGCAGTTAGAGACCCAGTACTTC
TRBV5-4,-,TRBJ1-4,-,CAFSGGNEKLFF,TGTGCCTTTTCGGGGGGTAATGAAAAACTGTTTTTT
TRBV4-1,-,TRBJ1-6,TRBD1,CASSLIWGQGGSPLHF,TGCGCCAGCAGCCTCATATGGGGACAGGGAGGTTCACCCCTCCACTTT
TRBV6-5,few,TRBJ1-4,-,CASRRGGWEKLFF,TGTGCCAGCCGAAGGGGGGGGTGGGAAAAACTGTTTTTT
TRBV5-1,-,TRBJ1-1,-,CASSLVTGSATEAFF,TGCGCCAGCAGCTTGGTAACAGGCTCGGCCACTGAAGCTTTCTTT
TRBV9,-,TRBJ1-1,TRBD1,CASSGQGYTEAFF,TGTGCCAGCAGCGGACAGGGGTACACTGAAGCTTTCTTT
TRBV7-2,-,TRBJ2-3,TRBD2,CASSLRGGGADTQYF,TGTGCCAGCAGCTTACGGGGCGGGGGGGCGGATACGCAGTATTTT
TRBV7-6,-,TRBJ2-2,-,CASSLGTQGSGELFF,TGTGCCAGCAGCTTAGGGACACAGGGATCCGGGGAGCTGTTTTTT
TRBV21-1,-,TRBJ1-2,-,CASSRVPPPQGALGYTF,TGTGCCAGCAGCAGGGTCCCCCCCCCACAGGGGGCGCTTGGCTACACCTTC
TRBV5-6,-,TRBJ2-1,TRBD2,CASSGGGGNEQFF,TGTGCCAGCAGTGGTGGCGGGGGCAATGAGCAGTTCTTC
TRBV10-1,-,TRBJ2-5,-,CASSHGETQYF,TGCGCCAGCAGCCACGGGGAGACCCAGTACTTC
TRBV27,-,TRBJ1-1,-,CASSLDQQGANTEAFF,TGTGCCAGCAGTTTGGACCAACAGGGAGCGAACACTGAAGCTTTCTTT
TRBV6-1,-,TRBJ2-1,TRBD2,CASSGGLAGSYNEQFF,TGTGCCAGCAGTGGTGGACTAGCGGGATCCTACAATGAGCAGTTCTTC
TRBV2,-,TRBJ2-7,TRBD2,CASTLLAGGVDEQYF,TGTGCCAGCACCCTACTAGCGGGGGGGGTCGACGAGCAGTACTTC
TRBV5-4,-,TRBJ2-7,-,CASSLDPGAGYEQYF,TGTGCCAGCAGCCTGGACCCAGGGGCGGGCTACGAGCAGTACTTC
TRBV29-1,-,TRBJ2-1,-,CSVVPDNPYNEQFF,TGCAGCGTTGTGCCAGACAACCCCTACAATGAGCAGTTCTTC
TRBV10-3,-,TRBJ2-7,TRBD1,CAISPGQGVYEQYF,TGTGCCATCAGCCCGGGACAGGGGGTCTACGAGCAGTACTTC
TRBV5-1,-,TRBJ2-5,TRBD1,CASSIPTGIEETQYF,TGCGCCAGCAGCATACCGACAGGGATTGAGGAGACCCAGTACTTC
TRBV7-8,-,TRBJ2-2,-,CASSLLPTHNTGELFF,TGTGCCAGCAGCTTGTTGCCGACTCATAACACCGGGGAGCTGTTTTTT
TRBV10-2,-,TRBJ2-1,TRBD2,CASNEFPLSGGAKGGQFF,TGCGCCAGCAATGAGTTCCCCTTGAGCGGGGGGGCCAAGGGGGGGCAGTTCTTC
TRBV7-9,-,TRBJ2-7,-,CASSLGSLPSYEQYF,TGTGCCAGCAGCCTCGGGTCGCTACCCTCCTACGAGCAGTACTTC
TRBV7-9,-,TRBJ2-5,TRBD1,CASSSDRAQETQYF,TGTGCCAGCAGCTCCGACAGGGCCCAAGAGACCCAGTACTTC
TRBV7-9,-,TRBJ2-5,-,CASSSPAGLTQETQYF,TGTGCCAGCAGCTCCCCCGCGGGGCTGACCCAAGAGACCCAGTACTTC
TRBV4-2,-,TRBJ1-2,TRBD1,CASSPVGTEANYGYTF,TGTGCCAGCAGCCCAGTAGGGACAGAAGCCAACTATGGCTACACCTTC
TRBV29-1,-,TRBJ1-2,TRBD1,CSVDAGGGYGYTF,TGCAGCGTTGATGCAGGGGGCGGCTATGGCTACACCTTC
TRBV21-1,-,TRBJ2-2,-,CASSPPRTYRGELFF,TGTGCCAGCAGCCCCCCCCGGACTTACAGAGGGGAGCTGTTTTTT
TRBV6-1,-,TRBJ1-5,-,CASSEAGGSNQPQHF,TGTGCCAGCAGTGAAGCGGGGGGGAGCAATCAGCCCCAGCATTTT
TRBV6-6,-,TRBJ1-5,-,CASSCLTGLSNQPQHF,TGTGCCAGCAGTTGCCTAACAGGGCTTAGCAATCAGCCCCAGCATTTT
TRBV7-9,-,TRBJ2-7,TRBD1,CASSRTDRGIGYEQYF,TGTGCCAGCAGCCGTACGGACAGGGGGATAGGTTACGAGCAGTACTTC
TRBV5-7,-,TRBJ2-7,-,CASSLVRRPYEQYF,TGTGCCAGCAGCTTGGTTCGCAGGCCCTACGAGCAGTACTTC